This T cell receptor (beta chain) was identified during a study of T cell responses to AZD1222 COVID-19 vaccine. Remarks on this clone: Its antigen is undetermined.

CDR1 and CDR2 from the germline V gene are SGHDN and FVKESK. V was cut by 3 bases and J by 8 bases, with 10 bases left in between. The CDR3 consists of 13 residues. This table comes from immunoSEQ multiplex PCR, and its TCRdb copy is limited to in-frame clones, with some not included. This table has 150,000 to 200,000 clones, under 95% appearing once. Findings and caveats of the study: Regions 160-218 and 743-854 held dominance among vaccine-associated CD4 TCRs, which spanned spike. Without day 14 samples, only post-peak T cell repertoires were studied. Epitopes outside B.1.351 and B.1.1.7 mutated regions reportedly drew nearly half of spike TCRs.

The genes are TRBV14 and TRBJ1-4; D unclear. This receptor was obtained from an adult who received the AZD1222 COVID-19 vaccine. The sample was peripheral blood, taken 28 days after the second AZD1222 dose. CDR3 sequence reads: CASSQGSGEKLFF. As DNA, the CDR3 is TGTGCCAGCAGCCAGGGTTCCGGGGAAAAACTGTTTTTT. Full variable domain (outside the CDR3, taken from reference TRBV14 and TRBJ1-4): EAGVTQFPSHSVIEKGQTVTLRCDPISGHDNLYWYRRVMGKEIKFLLHFVKESKQDESGMPNNRFLAERTGGTYSTLKVQPAELEDSGVYFCASSQGSGEKLFFGSGTQLSVL.